Below, 23 T cell receptor beta chains from the same sample are listed, as sequenced in a study of blood T cells in healthy people across ages. Through a sample-barcoded 5' primer and a J-beta primer mix, a second PCR was run for roughly 6 to 12 cycles. TCRdb re-called the 5' RACE reads through MiXCR, storing one row per CDR3 protein. Here the sample spans hundreds of thousands of distinct CDR3 sequences, approximately 40% being singletons. The sequenced material came from blood. Every receptor here comes from a man older than 75 in good health.

This chain joins TRBV12-3 or TRBV12-4 and TRBJ1-1, with a weak D call TRBD1 (6 bases). Trimming shortened V by 5 bases and J by 0 bases, and 10 bases separated the two germline ends. The length of the CDR3 is 14 residues. This chain's CDR3 is CASSRQVLNTEAFF. The CDR3 nucleotides are TGTGCCAGCAGTCGACAGGTCCTGAACACTGAAGCTTTCTTT.

The chain has TRBV7-9 and TRBJ2-5; a weak D match, TRBD1 (5 bases). The assigned J gene may be wrong: the sequence end matches TRBJ2-7 better. Germline assignment: CDR1 SEHNR and CDR2 FQNEAQ (reference sequence). The CDR3 contains 15 residues. CDR3 sequence reads: CASSLEGRVFHEQYF. The CDR3 nucleotides read TGTGCCAGCAGCTTAGAAGGCAGGGTCTTCCACGAGCAGTACTTC.

The gene calls are TRBV7-2 and TRBJ2-7; D is possibly TRBD1 (6 bases). From germline, CDR1 is SGHTA and CDR2 FQGNSA. The length of the CDR3 is 19 residues. V lost 5 bases and J 2 bases, leaving 28 bases between the germline ends. CDR3: CASSLLAGNTGLPPYEQYF. The CDR3 DNA reads TGTGCCAGCAGCCTCCTCGCAGGCAATACAGGGCTGCCTCCCTACGAGCAGTACTTC.

This clonotype was observed a handful of times. CDR3 region: CSARFGMGQERFNEQFF. CDR3 DNA: TGCAGTGCTAGATTTGGGATGGGACAGGAGAGATTCAATGAGCAGTTCTTC. The chain links TRBV20-1 to TRBJ2-1, with TRBD1 matching over 8 bases. After removal of 2 bases from V and 6 bases from J, the junction contained 15 bases not matched to a gene. Germline-derived CDR1 and CDR2 are DFQATT and SNEGSKA (reference sequence). The CDR3 totals 17 residues.

V is TRBV7-9 and J is TRBJ2-5; D could derive from TRBD1 or TRBD2 (6 bases each). The CDR3 covers 15 residues. V dropped 5 bases and J dropped 9 bases, with 22 bases sitting between them. CDR1 and CDR2 (germline): SEHNR, FQNEAQ (reference sequence). CDR3 DNA: TGTGCCAGCAGCGAATGGACCGATGCTAGGGGGGCCCAGTACTTC. Amino acid sequence: CASSEWTDARGAQYF.

The CDR3 region has the DNA TGCAGCGTCCATCGACCGGGACAACAATACAGTGAGCAGTACTTC. Protein product: CSVHRPGQQYSEQYF. The V and J genes are TRBV29-1 and TRBJ2-5, with D tentatively TRBD1 (6 bases). V dropped 6 bases and J dropped 11 bases, with 28 bases sitting between them. CDR3 length: 15 residues. The germline CDR1 and CDR2 sequences are SQVTM and ANQGSEA.

The genes are TRBV9 and TRBJ2-1; tentatively, D is TRBD2 (5 bases). Germline CDR1 and CDR2: SGDLS and YYNGEE. This CDR3 contains 16 residues. With 3 bases removed from V and 5 bases from J, the gap between germline ends came to 18 bases. The CDR3, as DNA: TGTGCCAGCAGCGCCGTCGGGATGGTATACGACAATGAGCAGTTCTTC. Encoded protein: CASSAVGMVYDNEQFF.

This clonotype was detected only a few times. This chain uses TRBV4-3 with TRBJ1-2; D unresolved. The germline V gene encodes CDR1 LGHNA and CDR2 YSLEER. This CDR3 has 16 residues. The germline V and J ends were trimmed by 0 bases and 2 bases, with 13 bases remaining between them. DNA of the CDR3: TGCGCCAGCAGCCAAGATCCTTCGGGCAGAAACTATGGCTACACCTTC. Translating gives CASSQDPSGRNYGYTF.

The table lists this clonotype with a few counts. The chain recombines TRBV4-1 with TRBJ2-7; 12 bases agree with TRBD2. The CDR3 sequence is 17 residues long. In germline, CDR1 is MGHRA, CDR2 YSYEKL. Trimming removed 0 bases from V and 7 bases from J; junction bases left unmatched: 10. CDR3 nucleotides: TGCGCCAGCAGCCAAGATTGGACTAGCGGGATGGTCAATGAGCAGTACTTC. This sequence encodes CASSQDWTSGMVNEQYF.

The chain employs TRBV4-1 and TRBJ2-3; D may be TRBD2 (6 bases). The CDR3 has 15 amino acids. Germline assignment: CDR1 MGHRA and CDR2 YSYEKL. V was trimmed by 1 base and J by 2 bases, leaving 10 bases between them. CDR3 bases: TGCGCCAGCAGCCAAGCCCTAGCGAACACAGATACGCAGTATTTT. It codes for CASSQALANTDTQYF.

The chain recombines TRBV7-9 with TRBJ2-1; D may be TRBD2 (6 bases). The CDR3 spans 13 residues. Germline lookup yields CDR1 SEHNR and CDR2 FQNEAQ (reference sequence). Trimming stripped 1 base from V and 9 bases from J, with 10 bases between. CDR3 sequence (DNA): TGTGCCAGCAGCTTAGTGGGAGGCAGTGAGCAGTTCTTC. Protein: CASSLVGGSEQFF.

The chain recombines TRBV20-1 with TRBJ2-5; 7 nucleotides match TRBD2. The CDR3 runs to 18 residues. The ends lost 2 bases at V and 2 bases at J; junction bases unmatched: 17. Germline V gene data show CDR1 as DFQATT and CDR2 as SNEGSKA (reference sequence). The CDR3 nucleotides are TGCAGTGCTAGACCCCTTGGGCTAGCGGACACACTTCAAGAGACCCAGTACTTC. It specifies CSARPLGLADTLQETQYF.

This clonotype was found a few times. This chain uses TRBV6-2 or TRBV6-3 with TRBJ1-2; 7 positions agree with TRBD1. The CDR3 covers 14 residues. The germline V gene encodes CDR1 MNHEY and CDR2 SVGEGT. The V segment lost 2 bases and the J segment 7 bases; nucleotides outside the gene matches: 7. The DNA of the CDR3 is TGTGCCAGCAGTTACCTTGGACAGGACTGTGGCTACACCTTC. It is translated as CASSYLGQDCGYTF.

On this clonotype itself: This may come from a read error, since a much larger clone is one base off. This chain uses TRBV4-1 with TRBJ2-3, with 7 bases lining up with TRBD2. Germline V gene data show CDR1 as MGHRA and CDR2 as YSYEKL. CDR3 length: 17 amino acids. Germline trimming cut 5 bases from V and 2 bases from J; bases unmatched to any gene: 13. The CDR3: CASSTRTSSATTDTQYF. The CDR3 bases are TGCGCCAGCAGCACCAGGACTAGTTCCGCGACCACAGATACGCAGTATTTT.

This clonotype was seen a few times. This chain's CDR3 is CASSPGTLYGYTF. The CDR3, as DNA: TGTGCCAGCAGCCCCGGGACCCTCTATGGCTACACCTTC. This chain joins TRBV7-2 and TRBJ1-2, with D maybe TRBD1 (5 bases). Germline V gene lookup returns CDR1 SGHTA and CDR2 FQGNSA. This CDR3 has 13 residues. Trimming stripped 5 bases from V and 4 bases from J, with 11 bases between.

The genes are TRBV28 and TRBJ1-1; no definite D call. Germline-derived CDR1 and CDR2 are MDHEN and SYDVKM. The CDR3 has 14 amino acids. Trimming stripped 3 bases from V and 3 bases from J, with 11 bases between. CDR3 DNA sequence: TGTGCCAGCAGTTTGTTAACGATGGACACTGAAGCTTTCTTT. This encodes CASSLLTMDTEAFF.

This clonotype showed up many times. This rearrangement joins TRBV7-2 to TRBJ2-3; weak D call: TRBD1 (5 bases). Germline V gives CDR1 SGHTA, CDR2 FQGNSA. The CDR3 has 16 amino acids. Trimming left V 2 bases short and J 6 bases short, with 18 bases between. CDR3: CASSLNKAPGMDTQYF. The DNA for the CDR3 is TGTGCCAGCAGCTTAAATAAGGCCCCAGGGATGGATACGCAGTATTTT.

This clonotype was recorded a few times. The chain uses TRBV30 and TRBJ2-4; no firm D call. The V end was cut by 4 bases, the J end by 9 bases, with 19 bases between. CDR3 size: 14 residues. From germline, CDR1 is GTSNPN and CDR2 SVGIG (reference sequence). CDR3 nucleotides: TGTGCCTGGAAGAATATACAGACTTCGGGCATTCAGTACTTC. It is translated as CAWKNIQTSGIQYF.

The chain recombines TRBV7-2 with TRBJ2-3; 7 bases are shared with TRBD2. The CDR3 has 16 residues. V shed 7 bases and J 7 bases; nucleotides not matched to a gene: 17. Germline CDR1 SGHTA, CDR2 FQGNSA. The DNA of the CDR3 is TGTGCCAGCAACCGCCGACTTAGCGGGTACACGAATACGCAGTATTTT. Translation: CASNRRLSGYTNTQYF.

For the CDR3, the DNA is TGTGCCAGCAGCCCTGGACAGCCTCTTGGCTACACCTTC. Translation: CASSPGQPLGYTF. V gene TRBV7-9 combines with J gene TRBJ1-2, with D tentatively TRBD1 (6 bases). V was cut by 5 bases and J by 7 bases, with 14 bases left in between. CDR1 is SEHNR, CDR2 FQNEAQ, per germline (reference sequence). This CDR3 region has 13 residues.

The gene calls are TRBV12-3 or TRBV12-4 and TRBJ2-7, with D maybe TRBD1 (6 bases). This CDR3 is built from 16 residues. The V end was cut by 4 bases, the J end by 2 bases, with 18 bases between. The CDR3 sequence is CASSSPRRQETYEQYF. The CDR3 region has the DNA TGTGCCAGCAGTTCACCTCGACGACAGGAGACCTACGAGCAGTACTTC.

The chain couples TRBV5-1 to TRBJ2-7; D gene uncertain. This CDR3 has 17 residues. V dropped 3 bases and J dropped 7 bases, with 26 bases sitting between them. The germline V gene has CDR1 SGHRS and CDR2 YFSETQ. CDR3 DNA: TGCGCCAGCAGCTCTCCGGACGTTAGAAATATGTACAATGAGCAGTACTTC. The encoded protein is CASSSPDVRNMYNEQYF. Based on the CDR3 plus reference TRBV5-1 and TRBJ2-7, the full variable domain is KAGVTQTPRYLIKTRGQQVTLSCSPISGHRSVSWYQQTPGQGLQFLFEYFSETQRNKGNFPGRFSGRQFSNSRSEMNVSTLELGDSALYLCASSSPDVRNMYNEQYFGPGTRLTVT.

A word on this clonotype: The junction shows a germline mismatch at one end, possibly a read error. The chain uses TRBV14 and TRBJ2-3, with TRBD2 identical over 9 bases. The CDR3 totals 16 residues. Per the germline V gene, CDR1 is SGHDN and CDR2 is FVKESK. The CDR3 region is CASSPSRGGTTDAQYF. In nucleotides, the CDR3 is TGTGCCAGCAGTCCTTCGCGGGGGGGGACCACAGATGCGCAGTATTTT.